What follows are 32 T cell receptor beta chains derived from one specimen sequenced in a study of blood T cells in healthy people across ages. It was with a sample-barcoded 5' primer and a J-beta primer mix that a second PCR of roughly 7 to 12 cycles was run. TCRdb fed the 5' RACE reads into MiXCR, producing one record per CDR3 protein. The sample consists of some 1.6 million distinct CDR3 sequences, about 31% of them appearing once. Sequenced sample: blood. Source of these receptors: a woman in her twenties or thirties in good health.

The chain recombines TRBV28 with TRBJ2-5, with D possibly TRBD2 on 5 matching bases. The CDR3 sequence is 15 residues long. Germline V gives CDR1 MDHEN, CDR2 SYDVKM. The V end lost 4 bases, the J end lost 6 bases, and 18 bases lay between the germline ends. The CDR3 coding sequence is TGTGCCAGCAGTTCACCAACAGTGAGCGGACAGACCCAGTACTTC. This encodes CASSSPTVSGQTQYF.

About this clonotype itself: This may be a read error, as it is one base from a much larger clone. The V gene is TRBV29-1, the J gene TRBJ2-3; no definite D call. This CDR3 is built from 13 residues. Germline lookup yields CDR1 SQVTM and CDR2 ANQGSEA. Trimming left V 3 bases short and J 2 bases short, with 9 bases between. This CDR3 reads CSVDTGSTDTQYF. The DNA of the CDR3 is TGCAGCGTTGACACCGGGTCCACAGATACGCAGTATTTT.

This chain connects TRBV7-3 to TRBJ2-3, with 7 bases fitting TRBD2. The CDR3 covers 15 residues. Looked up from germline, CDR1 is SGHTA and CDR2 is FQGTGA. V shed 5 bases, J shed 3 bases, and the junction held 8 bases outside the gene matches. The CDR3 here is CASSPELARTDTQYF. CDR3 nucleotide sequence: TGTGCCAGCAGCCCTGAACTAGCGAGGACAGATACGCAGTATTTT.

Only a few counts were recorded for this clonotype. The CDR3 region has the DNA TGCAGTGCTACAAGGACAGACACTTCAGCTAGCGGGAGACACGAGCAGTACTTC. The encoded protein is CSATRTDTSASGRHEQYF. V usage is TRBV20-1 and J usage is TRBJ2-7, with 10 bases fitting TRBD2. V lost 4 bases to trimming and J lost 5 bases; unmatched junction nucleotides: 20. Germline V gene lookup returns CDR1 DFQATT and CDR2 SNEGSKA (reference sequence). The CDR3 spans 18 residues.

The chain uses TRBV7-9 and TRBJ2-2; 7 positions match TRBD1. Germline V lookup: CDR1 SEHNR, CDR2 FQNEAQ (reference sequence). This CDR3 is 14 amino acids long. The V and J ends lost 6 bases and 4 bases, in that order; junction bases with no gene match: 5. Here the CDR3 reads CASSPGGITGELFF. The CDR3 coding sequence is TGTGCCAGCAGTCCAGGGGGTATCACCGGGGAGCTGTTTTTT.

This clonotype came up a few times. The chain combines TRBV20-1 with TRBJ2-7, with TRBD1 matching 7 bases. This CDR3 contains 16 residues. V lost 3 bases and J lost 3; bases outside the gene matches: 14. From germline, CDR1 is DFQATT and CDR2 SNEGSKA (reference sequence). The CDR3 bases are TGCAGTGCTAGGCTCACACCGGGACAGAAATTCTACGAGCAGTACTTC. Its translation is CSARLTPGQKFYEQYF.

This clonotype occurred many times. The chain is built from TRBV4-2 and TRBJ2-3; D gene ambiguous. V dropped 1 base and J dropped 2 bases, with 4 bases sitting between them. CDR3 length: 13 residues. Germline V gene lookup returns CDR1 LGHNA and CDR2 YNFKEQ. In DNA, the CDR3 is TGTGCCAGCAGCCAAGGCACCACAGATACGCAGTATTTT. This codes for CASSQGTTDTQYF.

This clonotype showed up just once. One end of the junction does not line up with germline, which may come from a read error. This rearrangement joins TRBV11-2 to TRBJ1-1; no reliable D call. Germline V gene lookup returns CDR1 SGHAT and CDR2 FQNNGV. The CDR3 has 14 residues. Here the CDR3 DNA reads TGTGCCGGCAGCTTGGCACAGATGAACACTGAAGCTTTCTTT. Its translation is CAGSLAQMNTEAFF.

V usage is TRBV28 and J usage is TRBJ1-6; possible D gene TRBD1, 5 bases. The germline V gene encodes CDR1 MDHEN and CDR2 SYDVKM. CDR3 length: 14 residues. The germline V and J ends were trimmed by 3 bases and 10 bases, with 13 bases remaining between them. CDR3: CASSLAGVASPLHF. The CDR3 coding sequence is TGTGCCAGCAGTTTGGCGGGGGTTGCCTCACCCCTCCACTTT.

The J gene is TRBJ1-5, the V gene TRBV5-1; TRBD1 agrees at 7 bases. The CDR3 covers 15 residues. The J segment lost 2 bases and the V segment lost 4 bases, leaving 6 bases of the junction unmatched. From germline, CDR1 is SGHRS and CDR2 YFSETQ. CDR3 coding DNA: TGCGCCAGCAGCGAAGGGGGCTGGGGCAATCAGCCCCAGCATTTT. Its protein is CASSEGGWGNQPQHF. Full variable domain (missing parts from reference TRBV5-1 and TRBJ1-5): KAGVTQTPRYLIKTRGQQVTLSCSPISGHRSVSWYQQTPGQGLQFLFEYFSETQRNKGNFPGRFSGRQFSNSRSEMNVSTLELGDSALYLCASSEGGWGNQPQHFGDGTRLSIL.

Only a few counts were recorded for this clonotype. The genes are TRBV20-1 and TRBJ2-1; 12 bases map to TRBD2. V lost 0 bases, J lost 7 bases, and 4 bases stayed unmatched. Per the germline V gene, CDR1 is DFQATT and CDR2 is SNEGSKA (reference sequence). The CDR3 is made up of 15 amino acids. In DNA form, the CDR3 reads TGCAGTGCTAGAGATAAACTAGCGGGAGGAAATGAGCAGTTCTTC. Translated, it gives CSARDKLAGGNEQFF.

The sample holds a few counts of this clonotype. The chain has TRBV10-2 and TRBJ2-7; TRBD2 is a possible D gene (5 bases). CDR1 is WSHSY, CDR2 SAAADI, per germline. The V and J ends lost 4 bases and 4 bases respectively, with 14 bases between them. The CDR3 consists of 14 residues. The DNA for the CDR3 is TGCGCCAGCAGTGGAGGGAGCCTTTTTTACGAGCAGTACTTC. Its translation is CASSGGSLFYEQYF.

The genes are TRBV6-6 and TRBJ2-3; 9 positions agree with TRBD2. The CDR3 contains 15 residues. V gave up 10 bases and J gave up 1 base; unmatched junction bases: 9. In germline, CDR1 is MNHNY, CDR2 SVGAGI (reference sequence). CDR3 in amino acids: CATTRLAVGTDTQYF. CDR3 bases: TGTGCCACCACTAGACTAGCGGTGGGCACAGATACGCAGTATTTT.

This chain connects TRBV20-1 to TRBJ2-1, with D uncertain. Trimming stripped 4 bases from V and 11 bases from J, with 12 bases between. The germline V gene has CDR1 DFQATT and CDR2 SNEGSKA (reference sequence). This CDR3 comprises 11 residues. The CDR3 loop is CSATPVYQQFF. The CDR3, as DNA: TGCAGTGCTACCCCGGTATACCAGCAGTTCTTC.

Of note for this clonotype: Relative to the germline gene, one junction end is altered; a read error may explain this. This chain links TRBV20-1 with TRBJ2-1; D is perhaps TRBD2 (5 bases). The germline V gene encodes CDR1 DFQATT and CDR2 SNEGSKA (reference sequence). The CDR3 has 13 residues. In DNA form, the CDR3 reads TGCAGTGCTAGACGGGGAGCAGGTAATGAGCGGTTCTTC. It translates to CSARRGAGNERFF.

The table lists this clonotype with a few counts. This chain joins TRBV6-6 and TRBJ1-2; 7 positions match TRBD1. V was pared by 5 bases and J by 4 bases, with 7 bases of the junction left unmatched. The length of the CDR3 is 14 residues. From germline, CDR1 is MNHNY and CDR2 SVGAGI (reference sequence). This chain's CDR3 is CASSPGTDIYGYTF. CDR3 DNA: TGTGCCAGCAGTCCGGGGACAGACATCTATGGCTACACCTTC.

A few counts support this clonotype. The chain recombines TRBV7-2 with TRBJ2-1; no clear D gene. This CDR3 is 14 amino acids long. The ends were cut back, 3 bases at V and 10 bases at J, with 16 bases in the middle. Germline assignment: CDR1 SGHTA and CDR2 FQGNSA. The CDR3 bases are TGTGCCAGCAGCTTGAGACCCCTAATGGACGAGCAGTTCTTC. It is translated as CASSLRPLMDEQFF. The variable domain in full, with the rest retrieved from reference TRBV7-2 and TRBJ2-1, is GAGVSQSPSNKVTEKGKDVELRCDPISGHTALYWYRQSLGQGLEFLIYFQGNSAPDKSGLPSDRFSAERTGGSVSTLTIQRTQQEDSAVYLCASSLRPLMDEQFFGPGTRLTVL.

This clonotype was found a few times. This chain links TRBV20-1 with TRBJ2-7, with TRBD2 matching 8 bases. The germline gives CDR1 DFQATT, CDR2 SNEGSKA (reference sequence). With V trimmed by 2 bases and J by 6 bases, 12 bases remained unmatched. The length of the CDR3 is 15 residues. The CDR3 bases are TGCAGTGCTAGATTTCGGGGGGGGGCCTCGGGCGAGCAGTACTTC. Residues: CSARFRGGASGEQYF.

This clonotype was counted between two and nine times. The CDR3 coding sequence is TGTGCCACCAGCAGAGTCGGGATGGAAAATGAAAAACTGTTTTTT. Protein sequence: CATSRVGMENEKLFF. The genes are TRBV15 and TRBJ1-4; D not resolved. Trimming removed 1 base at V and 5 bases at J, with 11 bases between. The CDR3 extends over 15 amino acids. The germline gives CDR1 LNHNV, CDR2 YYDKDF (reference sequence).

As regards this clonotype: With a much larger clone just one base away, this may be a read error. CDR3 DNA: TGCAGCGTTCAAAGTATCGGCTATGAGCAGTACTTC. Protein sequence: CSVQSIGYEQYF. The V gene is TRBV29-1, the J gene TRBJ2-1; no clear D gene. The end of the DNA fits TRBJ2-7 better, so the J call may be wrong. The CDR3 has 12 residues. Looked up from germline, CDR1 is SQVTM and CDR2 is ANQGSEA.

On this clonotype: A much larger clone lies one base from this, so it may be a read error. The gene calls are TRBV29-1 and TRBJ2-5; D remains ambiguous. The V gene lost 8 bases and the J gene lost 1 base, with 8 bases spanning the gap. Germline-derived CDR1 and CDR2 are SQVTM and ANQGSEA. There are 11 residues in the CDR3. CDR3 nucleotides: TGCAGCAAGGAGTGCCAAGAGACCCAGTACTTC. This translates into CSKECQETQYF.

A note on this clonotype: A read error may explain this, as a much larger clone is one base away. V is TRBV4-1 and J is TRBJ2-7; 7 bases map to TRBD1. Germline CDR1 is MGHRA and CDR2 is YSYEKL. The CDR3 sequence is 17 residues long. The CDR3 DNA follows: TGCGCCAGCAGCCTCCACGTGGGAAAGGGGGCTACCTACGTGCAGTACTTC. Its translation is CASSLHVGKGATYVQYF.

The chain has TRBV9 and TRBJ2-6; D may correspond to TRBD1 or TRBD2 (5 bases each). The CDR3 is made up of 15 amino acids. Germline CDR1 is SGDLS and CDR2 is YYNGEE. V was cut by 3 bases and J by 4 bases, with 11 bases left in between. CDR3 amino acids: CASSERGAGANVLTF. CDR3 sequence (DNA): TGTGCCAGCAGCGAAAGGGGAGCCGGGGCCAACGTCCTGACTTTC.

The CDR3 region is CASRMTGGPSYEQYF. DNA of the CDR3: TGTGCCAGCAGGATGACAGGGGGCCCTTCCTACGAGCAGTACTTC. The J gene is TRBJ2-5, the V gene TRBV6-5, with 10 nucleotides matching TRBD1. The DNA end is a closer match to TRBJ2-7, so the J assignment may be wrong. Germline V CDR1 and CDR2: MNHEY, SVGAGI. This CDR3 is 15 amino acids long.

V usage is TRBV6-2 or TRBV6-3 and J usage is TRBJ2-5; 9 bases are a match to TRBD2. CDR3 length: 15 residues. Germline V gives CDR1 MNHEY, CDR2 SVGEGT. V was pared by 4 bases and J by 11 bases, with 14 bases of the junction left unmatched. CDR3 amino acids: CASSSGGSGGQEQYF. The CDR3 coding sequence is TGTGCCAGCAGTTCCGGAGGAAGCGGGGGGCAAGAGCAGTACTTC.

This clonotype occurred a few times. The V gene is TRBV6-1, the J gene TRBJ1-2; TRBD1 might be the D (6 bases). CDR3 size: 15 residues. V dropped 6 bases and J dropped 0 bases, with 14 bases sitting between them. CDR1 and CDR2 from the germline V gene are MNHNS and SASEGT. The DNA of the CDR3 is TGTGCCAGCAGAAGACTACAGGGAACTAACTATGGCTACACCTTC. Its protein is CASRRLQGTNYGYTF.

In this sample, this clonotype turned up a few times. The chain employs TRBV4-2 and TRBJ2-5, with 11 nucleotides matching TRBD2. TRBJ2-7 explains the end of the DNA better; the J call may be wrong. This CDR3 has 15 amino acids. Germline V gene data show CDR1 as LGHNA and CDR2 as YNFKEQ. CDR3 sequence reads: CASSQDRLAGSEQYF. Written as DNA, the CDR3 is TGTGCCAGCAGCCAAGATAGACTAGCGGGAAGCGAGCAGTACTTC.

The chain is built from TRBV3-1 and TRBJ1-2; D is ambiguous. Germline loops: CDR1 LGHDT, CDR2 YNNKEL (reference sequence). Trimming shortened V by 1 base and J by 0 bases, and 6 bases separated the two germline ends. The length of the CDR3 is 14 residues. CDR3 loop: CASSQVKTNYGYTF. As DNA, the CDR3 is TGTGCCAGCAGCCAAGTCAAAACTAACTATGGCTACACCTTC.

As regards this clonotype: Mismatch with germline at one junction end may stem from a read error. The genes are TRBV19 and TRBJ2-5, with 7 bases that match TRBD2. Looked up from germline, CDR1 is LNHDA and CDR2 is SQIVND (reference sequence). CDR3 length equals 13 residues. The CDR3 protein is CASGGGMGEIQYF. For the CDR3, the DNA is TGTGCCAGTGGCGGGGGTATGGGAGAGATCCAGTACTTC.

V and J are TRBV20-1 and TRBJ2-5; D unclear. The J call could be wrong; TRBJ2-7 is a better fit for the DNA end. Germline V gene sequence: CDR1 DFQATT, CDR2 SNEGSKA (reference sequence). This CDR3 contains 12 residues. The CDR3 nucleotides are TGCAGTGCTAGGTTAGGTGGTTTCGAGCAGTACTTC. It codes for CSARLGGFEQYF.

A note on this clonotype: One end of the junction is discordant with germline, which a read error may explain. This sequence joins TRBV20-1 and TRBJ2-1, with D perhaps matching TRBD2 (6 bases). In germline, CDR1 is DFQATT, CDR2 SNEGSKA (reference sequence). The CDR3 loop spans 16 amino acids. CDR3 residues: CSAGRALGGIYSEQFF. CDR3 DNA sequence: TGCAGTGCCGGCCGGGCCCTAGGAGGGATCTACAGTGAGCAGTTCTTC.

V and J are TRBV12-3 or TRBV12-4 and TRBJ2-1, with TRBD2 identical over 8 bases. The CDR3 spans 15 residues. V dropped 7 bases and J dropped 9; count of bases not matched to a gene: 14. In DNA, the CDR3 is TGTGCCAGCATCTTACGGACGGGAGGGTTCAGTGAGCAGTTCTTC. Encoded protein: CASILRTGGFSEQFF.